This T cell receptor (beta chain) was documented in a study of blood T cell repertoires in COVID-19. Profiling relied on immunoSEQ multiplex PCR, and the TCRdb table lists in-frame clones only, not all of them. The data contain some 160,000 clones, 84% of them singletons. This CDR3 contains 11 residues. V was trimmed by 5 bases and J by 9 bases, leaving 10 bases between them. Germline V gene sequence: CDR1 KGHDR, CDR2 SFDVKD. The specimen sequenced was PBMCs or T cells enriched from blood (not recorded which). The sequence was collected from a woman in her forties or fifties who had recovered from COVID-19. This chain connects TRBV24-1 to TRBJ2-7; weak D call: TRBD1 (6 bases). DNA of the CDR3: TGTGCCACCAGTGCGGCAGGGGCGCAGTACTTC. This encodes CATSAAGAQYF.